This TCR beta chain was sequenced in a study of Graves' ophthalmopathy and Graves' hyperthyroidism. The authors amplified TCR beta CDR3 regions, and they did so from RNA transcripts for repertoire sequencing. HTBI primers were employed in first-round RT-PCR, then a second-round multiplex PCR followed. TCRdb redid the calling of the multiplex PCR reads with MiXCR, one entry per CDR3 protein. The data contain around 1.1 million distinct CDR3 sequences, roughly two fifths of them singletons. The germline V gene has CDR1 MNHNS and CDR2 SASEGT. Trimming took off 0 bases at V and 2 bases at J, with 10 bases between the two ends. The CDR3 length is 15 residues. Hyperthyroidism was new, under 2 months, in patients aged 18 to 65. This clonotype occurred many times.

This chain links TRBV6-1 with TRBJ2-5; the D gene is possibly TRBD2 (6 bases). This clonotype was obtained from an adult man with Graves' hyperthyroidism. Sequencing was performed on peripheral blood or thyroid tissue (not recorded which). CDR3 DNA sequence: TGTGCCAGCAGTGAAGCGGAGGGAACGCAAGAGACCCAGTACTTC. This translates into CASSEAEGTQETQYF.